The 18 T cell receptor beta chains in this list originate from one sample, sequenced in a study of blood T cells in healthy people across ages. A second PCR of 7 to 11 cycles used a sample-barcoded 5' primer and a J-beta primer mix. TCRdb independently ran MiXCR on the 5' RACE reads; one entry per CDR3 protein. The data hold approximately 960,000 distinct CDR3 sequences, with roughly 28% observed a single time. The sample was also linked to a second study, of T cells of mothers and their children.

Sequencing was done on a sample of blood. The receptors here all came from a woman aged 40-49 years in good health.

This clonotype showed up just a few times. The DNA of the CDR3 is TGTGCCAGCAGTTACGCCCGGGGGGCAGGGACCCAGTACTTC. Encoded protein: CASSYARGAGTQYF. The chain has TRBV6-5 and TRBJ2-5; weak D call: TRBD2 (7 bases). V gave up 2 bases and J gave up 7 bases, with 14 bases separating them. This CDR3 contains 14 residues. Germline values: CDR1 MNHEY, CDR2 SVGAGI.

The J gene is TRBJ2-3, the V gene TRBV5-5, with 9 bases lining up with TRBD1. The J segment lost 0 bases and the V segment lost 4 bases, leaving 9 bases of the junction unmatched. The CDR3 runs 17 residues. The germline V gene encodes CDR1 SGHKS and CDR2 YYEKEE (reference sequence). The CDR3 loop reads CASSPTGGAISTDTQYF. The CDR3 DNA is TGTGCCAGCAGCCCCACAGGGGGCGCGATAAGCACAGATACGCAGTATTTT.

This clonotype was found a few times. The rearrangement uses TRBV7-9 and TRBJ1-1; 8 bases fit TRBD1. With 4 bases clipped from V and 4 bases from J, the junction kept 20 bases outside the gene matches. Per germline, CDR1 SEHNR and CDR2 FQNEAQ (reference sequence). The CDR3 is made up of 19 amino acids. The CDR3 loop reads CASSYQDRGVWRGITEAFF. As DNA, the CDR3 is TGTGCCAGCAGCTATCAAGACAGGGGAGTGTGGAGGGGGATCACTGAAGCTTTCTTT.

Many counts were recorded for this clonotype. V and J are TRBV4-3 and TRBJ1-2, with 9 bases identical to TRBD1. J was trimmed by 8 bases and V by 1 base; bases with no gene match: 8. Germline V gene sequence: CDR1 LGHNA, CDR2 YSLEER. This CDR3 region has 15 residues. The CDR3 protein is CASSQAGTGKRGYTF. CDR3 sequence (DNA): TGCGCCAGCAGCCAAGCCGGGACAGGGAAACGGGGCTACACCTTC.

This chain joins TRBV15 and TRBJ1-5; weak D call: TRBD1 (5 bases). Between the trimmed V and J ends, which lost 0 bases and 7 bases, there was a span of 13 bases. Per the germline V gene, CDR1 is LNHNV and CDR2 is YYDKDF (reference sequence). This CDR3 spans 15 amino acids. The CDR3 DNA reads as TGTGCCACCAGCAGAGATCTAGGGGTACGGCAGCCCCAGCATTTT. Amino acids: CATSRDLGVRQPQHF.

The CDR3 DNA reads TGTGCCAGCAGTTTTGGGTTTATCGGTCTGGACAAGCTGGGCAATCAGCCCCAGCATTTT. This codes for CASSFGFIGLDKLGNQPQHF. The chain combines TRBV12-3 or TRBV12-4 with TRBJ1-5; maybe TRBD1 (5 bases). The CDR3 sequence is 20 residues long. Trimming took off 3 bases at V and 2 bases at J, with 26 bases between the two ends.

The V gene is TRBV6-1, the J gene TRBJ2-3; TRBD1 aligns across 9 bases. With 7 bases clipped from V and 4 bases from J, the junction kept 9 bases outside the gene matches. This CDR3 has 15 residues. Germline CDR1 is MNHNS and CDR2 is SASEGT. In DNA, the CDR3 is TGTGCCAGCACTGTGAGACAGGGGGACGCAGATACGCAGTATTTT. Protein product: CASTVRQGDADTQYF.

The gene calls are TRBV9 and TRBJ2-1; 7 nucleotides line up with TRBD2. Germline V CDR1 and CDR2: SGDLS, YYNGEE. Unmatched junction bases numbered 2, after V lost 0 bases and J lost 5 bases. The CDR3 runs 14 residues. The CDR3 here is CASSVGLANNEQFF. As DNA, the CDR3 is TGTGCCAGCAGCGTAGGACTAGCAAACAATGAGCAGTTCTTC.

The CDR3 region is CASSTSGQGYRETQYF. CDR3 bases: TGTGCCAGCAGTACCTCCGGCCAGGGCTACCGAGAGACCCAGTACTTC. The rearrangement uses TRBV7-9 and TRBJ2-5; D is possibly TRBD1 (5 bases). CDR3 length equals 16 residues. V gave up 6 bases and J gave up 4 bases, with 21 bases separating them. The germline V gene encodes CDR1 SEHNR and CDR2 FQNEAQ (reference sequence).

This clonotype was observed a few times. The V and J genes are TRBV5-1 and TRBJ2-3; 8 bases agree with TRBD2. With 4 bases clipped from V and 4 bases from J, the junction kept 11 bases outside the gene matches. The CDR3 sequence is 16 residues long. Looked up from germline, CDR1 is SGHRS and CDR2 is YFSETQ. CDR3 in amino acids: CASSAPGLGDADTQYF. CDR3 DNA sequence: TGCGCCAGCAGCGCCCCGGGACTAGGTGACGCAGATACGCAGTATTTT.

CDR3 sequence reads: CASRLTPSSYNEQFF. The CDR3 bases are TGTGCCAGCAGGCTGACACCGAGCTCCTACAATGAGCAGTTCTTC. The chain combines TRBV28 with TRBJ2-1; D is unclear. V was trimmed by 6 bases and J by 0 bases, leaving 12 bases between them. The CDR3 is 15 amino acids. Germline V gene data show CDR1 as MDHEN and CDR2 as SYDVKM. Drawing the rest from reference TRBV28 and TRBJ2-1, the complete variable domain is DVKVTQSSRYLVKRTGEKVFLECVQDMDHENMFWYRQDPGLGLRLIYFSYDVKMKEKGDIPEGYSVSREKKERFSLILESASTNQTSMYLCASRLTPSSYNEQFFGPGTRLTVL.

This chain links TRBV30 with TRBJ2-7; D unresolved. The assigned J gene may be wrong: the sequence end matches TRBJ2-5 better. The germline V gene has CDR1 GTSNPN and CDR2 SVGIG (reference sequence). The CDR3 loop spans 14 amino acids. The CDR3 bases are TGTGCCTGGAGTGTACGCGGAAACGGGGAGACCCAGTACTTC. Translated: CAWSVRGNGETQYF.

The rearrangement uses TRBV20-1 and TRBJ1-5; D is possibly TRBD1 (6 bases). Germline values: CDR1 DFQATT, CDR2 SNEGSKA (reference sequence). The ends were cut back, 0 bases at V and 4 bases at J, with 10 bases in the middle. CDR3 length: 14 residues. CDR3 region: CSARDNRVNQPQHF. As DNA, the CDR3 is TGCAGTGCTAGAGATAACAGGGTAAATCAGCCCCAGCATTTT.

Ten or more counts support this clonotype. The genes are TRBV5-1 and TRBJ2-7; 9 bases align to TRBD1. In germline, CDR1 is SGHRS, CDR2 YFSETQ. This CDR3 region has 16 residues. J was trimmed by 1 base and V by 0 bases; bases with no gene match: 5. DNA for the CDR3: TGCGCCAGCAGCTTGGCCCCGACAGGGGGTTCCTACGAGCAGTACTTC. Amino acid sequence: CASSLAPTGGSYEQYF.

This clonotype was counted many times. The J gene is TRBJ1-2, the V gene TRBV12-3 or TRBV12-4; D perhaps matches TRBD1 (5 bases). The CDR3 has 14 residues. V was trimmed by 5 bases and J by 0 bases, leaving 10 bases between them. This chain's CDR3 is CASSALGPNYGYTF. As DNA, the CDR3 is TGTGCCAGCAGTGCCCTGGGACCTAACTATGGCTACACCTTC.

This clonotype showed up just a few times. V usage is TRBV2 and J usage is TRBJ2-5; 9 nucleotides agree with TRBD2. Germline loops: CDR1 SNHLY, CDR2 FYNNEI. The CDR3 totals 16 residues. J was trimmed by 2 bases and V by 0 bases; bases with no gene match: 4. The DNA of the CDR3 is TGTGCCAGCAGTGAAGCGCCGCTAGCGGGGCAAGAGACCCAGTACTTC. Protein product: CASSEAPLAGQETQYF.

The J gene is TRBJ2-7, the V gene TRBV7-2, with TRBD1 as a possible D gene (6 bases). Germline V gene sequence: CDR1 SGHTA, CDR2 FQGNSA. The CDR3 contains 14 residues. V was clipped by 5 bases and J by 3 bases, with 14 bases between them. The CDR3 sequence: CASSPPQGYYEQYF. The CDR3 bases are TGTGCCAGCAGCCCGCCGCAGGGGTACTACGAGCAGTACTTC.

Of note for this clonotype: This may arise from a read error, as a much more abundant clone is one base away. V gene TRBV4-2 combines with J gene TRBJ1-2, with 9 bases fitting TRBD1. CDR1 LGHNA and CDR2 YNFKEQ come from the germline V gene. This CDR3 spans 18 amino acids. Here the CDR3 reads CTSSQGSTGGEANYGYTF. Here the CDR3 DNA reads TGTACCAGCAGCCAAGGGTCGACAGGGGGTGAAGCTAACTATGGCTACACCTTC.